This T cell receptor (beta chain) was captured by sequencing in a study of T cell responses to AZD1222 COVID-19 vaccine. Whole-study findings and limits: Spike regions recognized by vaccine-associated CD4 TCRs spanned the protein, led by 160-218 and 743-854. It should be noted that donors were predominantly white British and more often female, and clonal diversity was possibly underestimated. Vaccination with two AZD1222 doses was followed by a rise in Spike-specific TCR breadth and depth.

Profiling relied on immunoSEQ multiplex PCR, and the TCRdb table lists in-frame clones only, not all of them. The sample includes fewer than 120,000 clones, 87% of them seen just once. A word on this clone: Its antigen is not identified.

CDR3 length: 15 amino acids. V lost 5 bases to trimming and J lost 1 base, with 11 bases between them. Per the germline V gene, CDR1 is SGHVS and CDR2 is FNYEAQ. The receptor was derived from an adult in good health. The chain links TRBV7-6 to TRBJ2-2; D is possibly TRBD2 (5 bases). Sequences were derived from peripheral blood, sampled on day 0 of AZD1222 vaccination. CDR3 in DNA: TGTGCCAGCAGCCCTTCGGCGGGGAACACCGGGGAGCTGTTTTTT. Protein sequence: CASSPSAGNTGELFF.